These T cell receptor beta chains were read from a single sample in a study of CD8 T cells in ankylosing spondylitis. A single record per CDR3 protein comes from TCRdb applying MiXCR to the 5' RACE reads. The table shows around 770,000 distinct CDR3 sequences, with over 9.5% occurring only once. Sequencing was done on a sample of blood, either unsorted or a sorted T cell fraction (not recorded which). The origin of the receptors is a male donor with ankylosing spondylitis. Each CDR3 is given with its conserved first and last residue. A D gene is named only where the DNA matches it firmly. Only part of the rows carry a size: once, few, many, or a class if the clone is expanded.

>-|TRBV7-3|-|TRBJ1-1
TGTGCCAGCAGCTTACGGGCAGGGGCGGCTGAAGCTTTCTTT
CASSLRAGAAEAFF
>-|TRBV20-1|few|TRBJ2-5
TGCAGTGCTAGTAGGCTGCAAGAGACCCAGTACTTC
CSASRLQETQYF
>TRBD2|TRBV15|-|TRBJ2-3
TGTGCCACCAGCAGTAGCGGGAGGACAGATACGCAGTATTTT
CATSSSGRTDTQYF
>-|TRBV6-1|-|TRBJ1-1
TGTGCCAGCAGTCTCCGGGGGGTCGAGGCTGAAGCTTTCTTT
CASSLRGVEAEAFF
>TRBD2|TRBV4-3|few|TRBJ2-1
TGCGCCAGCAGAAGGGTGTTAGCGGGAGCCCATGAGCAGTTCTTC
CASRRVLAGAHEQFF
>TRBD2|TRBV5-1|many|TRBJ2-1
TGCGCCAGCAGCTTGGCTGGTTCGGGGGGAAATGAGCAGTTCTTC
CASSLAGSGGNEQFF
>-|TRBV5-1|-|TRBJ1-1
TGCGCCAGCAGCACGGGGGCGAACACTGAAGCTTTCTTT
CASSTGANTEAFF
>TRBD2|TRBV6-2/TRBV6-3|-|TRBJ2-5
TGTGCCAGCAGTCAGGGACTAGCGGGAATGGGCCAAGAGACCCAGTACTTC
CASSQGLAGMGQETQYF
>TRBD2|TRBV7-2|-|TRBJ2-7
TGTGCCAGCAGCTCAAGCGGGAGGTACGAGCAGTACTTC
CASSSSGRYEQYF
>-|TRBV7-2|few|TRBJ1-2
TGTGCCAGCAGCTTAATTCGCTTAAATGGCTACACCTTC
CASSLIRLNGYTF
>-|TRBV28|many|TRBJ1-5
TGTGCCAGCACCCTAGCAGGGGCGGGACAGCCCCAGCATTTT
CASTLAGAGQPQHF
>-|TRBV4-2|many|TRBJ1-2
TGTGCCAGCAGCCAAGACTCCGGGACTCGAAATGGCTACACCTTC
CASSQDSGTRNGYTF
>-|TRBV20-1|many|TRBJ2-1
TGCAGTGCCTCAGGACCCGGCAAATGGGCTTACAATGAGCAGTTCTTC
CSASGPGKWAYNEQFF
>-|TRBV20-1|few|TRBJ2-2
TGCAGTGCTAGATTCCCGGTCGCCGGGGAGCTGTTTTTT
CSARFPVAGELFF
>-|TRBV20-1|many|TRBJ1-1
TGCAGTGCCTCTGACCAACCGAACACTGAAGCTTTCTTT
CSASDQPNTEAFF
>-|TRBV27|-|TRBJ2-3
TGTGCCAGCAGTAGCCCTATTACAGATACGCAGTATTTT
CASSSPITDTQYF
>TRBD1|TRBV4-3|-|TRBJ1-2
TGCGCCAGCAGCCAAGATTCCCGGACAGGAATCTATGGCTACACCTTC
CASSQDSRTGIYGYTF
>-|TRBV4-2|many|TRBJ1-1
TGTGCCAGCAGCCAAGTTTTAGTGACGGAGAACACTGAAGCTTTCTTT
CASSQVLVTENTEAFF
>-|TRBV11-1|-|TRBJ2-2
TGTGCCAGCAGCTCCCCCCTCCTCAACGGGGAGCTGTTTTTT
CASSSPLLNGELFF
>TRBD2|TRBV9|few|TRBJ2-1
TGTGCCAGCAGCAAGGGACTAGCGGGAGACAATGAGCAGTTCTTC
CASSKGLAGDNEQFF
>TRBD1|TRBV20-1|-|TRBJ2-4
TGCAGTGCTACAGGGGGCGCAGTCAAAAACATTCAGTACTTC
CSATGGAVKNIQYF
>-|TRBV12-3/TRBV12-4|-|TRBJ2-1
TGTGCCAGCAGTTTAGCGCTGATTGTCCGGGGGAAGCAGTTCTTC
CASSLALIVRGKQFF
>-|TRBV11-2|-|TRBJ2-5
TGTGCCAGCACCTGGGAGATAGCGGTTACCCAGTACTTC
CASTWEIAVTQYF
>-|TRBV4-2|-|TRBJ1-1
TGTGCCAGCAGCCAAGAAGGGTGGACAGCGAACACTGAAGCTTTCTTT
CASSQEGWTANTEAFF
>-|TRBV12-3/TRBV12-4|-|TRBJ2-1
TGTGCCAGCAGTCCAGGACCGCGTAGTGAGCAGTTCTTC
CASSPGPRSEQFF
>-|TRBV10-3|many|TRBJ2-3
TGTGCCACCGGAGGGCGGCTAAGCACAGATACGCAGTATTTT
CATGGRLSTDTQYF
>-|TRBV7-2|-|TRBJ1-5
TGTGCCAGCAGCCAGGGACGGGGAACTCAGCCCCAGCATTTT
CASSQGRGTQPQHF
>-|TRBV5-1|-|TRBJ1-4
TGCGCCAGCAGCTTGCTACAGGGAAATAATGAAAAACTGTTTTTT
CASSLLQGNNEKLFF
>-|TRBV29-1|many|TRBJ2-2
TGCAGCGTTTGGGAGAACACCGGGGAGCTGTTTTTT
CSVWENTGELFF
>TRBD2|TRBV18|-|TRBJ2-2
TGTGCCAGCTCACGCGCATGGACAGCGAAGCGGGAGGTTCGCACCGGGGAGCTGTTTTTT
CASSRAWTAKREVRTGELFF
>-|TRBV15|few|TRBJ1-1
TGTGCCACCAGCAGAACCCCTGGGGGGGAGAACACTGAAGCTTTCTTT
CATSRTPGGENTEAFF